These T cell receptor beta chains were read from a single sample in a study of vaccination and CD4 T cells after COVID-19. TCRdb re-derived calls from the PCR reads in MiXCR, one entry per CDR3 protein. The sample lists about 14,000 distinct CDR3 sequences; roughly 29% were seen once. Their target antigens are unknown. The material sequenced was cultured CD4+ T cells from blood. The source is a human donor with COVID-19. Each CDR3 is given with its conserved first and last residue. The D gene is left open where the match is weak. Only some rows state a clone size, as once, few, many or a class for expanded clones.

cdr3_aa | cdr3_nt | v_call | cdr3_length | clone_size | d_call | j_call
CAISEAAGGYGYTF | TGTGCCATCAGTGAGGCGGCCGGGGGGTATGGCTACACCTTC | TRBV10-3 | 14 | few | NA | TRBJ1-2
CSARGTSTDTQYF | TGCAGTGCTAGAGGGACTTCCACAGATACGCAGTATTTT | TRBV20-1 | 13 | few | NA | TRBJ2-3
CASSATTSGGAFGVSYNEQFF | TGTGCCAGCAGTGCCACCACTAGCGGGGGGGCATTTGGGGTGTCCTACAATGAGCAGTTCTTC | TRBV6-1 | 21 | NA | TRBD2 | TRBJ2-1
CSASLGVSYNSPLHF | TGCAGTGCTAGCTTGGGAGTATCCTATAATTCACCCCTCCACTTT | TRBV20-1 | 15 | NA | NA | TRBJ1-6
CASSSAKSGTGNEKLFF | TGTGCCAGCAGCTCTGCAAAGTCCGGGACAGGGAATGAAAAACTGTTTTTT | TRBV7-6 | 17 | NA | TRBD1 | TRBJ1-4
CASSLSGQIVTYGYTF | TGTGCCAGCAGCTTGAGCGGACAGATCGTAACCTATGGCTACACCTTC | TRBV11-2 | 16 | NA | NA | TRBJ1-2
CASSSPLSNLLETQYF | TGTGCCAGCAGCTCCCCTCTCAGCAACCTTTTAGAGACCCAGTACTTC | TRBV7-2 | 16 | few | NA | TRBJ2-5
CASSQRTESYEQYF | TGTGCCAGCAGCCAACGGACAGAATCCTACGAGCAGTACTTC | TRBV7-2 | 14 | NA | NA | TRBJ2-7
CASTPTRQRSPLHF | TGTGCCAGCACCCCCACCCGGCAACGATCACCCCTCCACTTT | TRBV12-3/TRBV12-4 | 14 | few | NA | TRBJ1-6
CASSQGGGQSSGANVLTF | TGCGCCAGCAGCCAAGGTGGGGGACAGTCCTCTGGGGCCAACGTCCTGACTTTC | TRBV4-1 | 18 | NA | TRBD1 | TRBJ2-6
CASRPGYEQYF | TGTGCCAGCCGTCCGGGGTACGAGCAGTACTTC | TRBV2 | 11 | few | NA | TRBJ2-7
CASSPGQMNTGELFF | TGTGCCAGCTCACCGGGACAGATGAACACCGGGGAGCTGTTTTTT | TRBV18 | 15 | NA | TRBD1 | TRBJ2-2
CASSLPSAVNTGELFF | TGTGCCAGCAGCTTACCCTCGGCGGTGAACACCGGGGAGCTGTTTTTT | TRBV11-3 | 16 | NA | NA | TRBJ2-2
CASSDHSGTDTQYF | TGTGCCAGCAGCGATCACAGCGGCACAGATACGCAGTATTTT | TRBV7-2 | 14 | few | NA | TRBJ2-3
CASSIGDRTGVGDGYTF | TGTGCCAGTAGTATCGGCGACCGGACAGGGGTTGGGGATGGCTACACCTTC | TRBV19 | 17 | NA | TRBD1 | TRBJ1-2
CASSLNSGVRSTDTQYF | TGTGCCAGCAGTTTAAATAGTGGCGTCAGGAGCACAGATACGCAGTATTTT | TRBV27 | 17 | NA | NA | TRBJ2-3
CASSRGAFTGELFF | TGTGCCAGTTCCCGAGGGGCTTTCACCGGGGAGCTGTTTTTT | TRBV19 | 14 | NA | NA | TRBJ2-2
CASSLTSLGQNNSPLHF | TGTGCCAGCAGCTTAACGTCATTGGGACAGAATAATTCACCCCTCCACTTT | TRBV7-3 | 17 | NA | TRBD1 | TRBJ1-6
CASSPRGGRSGNTIYF | TGTGCCAGCAGCCCGCGGGGGGGCAGGTCAGGAAACACCATATATTTT | TRBV7-8 | 16 | NA | NA | TRBJ1-3
CASSPRGLGETQYF | TGTGCCAGCAGCCCGAGGGGTTTGGGGGAGACCCAGTACTTC | TRBV7-3 | 14 | few | NA | TRBJ2-5
CSASEGRGVYSNQPQHF | TGCAGTGCTAGCGAGGGCAGGGGAGTTTATAGCAATCAGCCCCAGCATTTT | TRBV20-1 | 17 | few | NA | TRBJ1-5
CASSRSGDYGYTF | TGTGCCAGTAGCAGGAGTGGGGACTATGGCTACACCTTC | TRBV19 | 13 | few | NA | TRBJ1-2
CASSLSGGPERWTQYF | TGTGCCAGCAGTTTGAGTGGCGGGCCCGAGCGGTGGACTCAGTACTTC | TRBV27 | 16 | few | NA | TRBJ2-5
CAASRDYETQYF | TGTGCCGCCAGCAGAGATTACGAGACCCAGTACTTC | TRBV15 | 12 | NA | NA | TRBJ2-5
CASSLGDSTSTDTQYF | TGCGCCAGCAGCTTGGGGGACAGTACTAGCACAGATACGCAGTATTTT | TRBV5-1 | 16 | NA | TRBD1 | TRBJ2-3
CASSYGTGGLYEQYF | TGTGCCAGCAGCTACGGGACAGGGGGCCTCTACGAGCAGTACTTC | TRBV11-3 | 15 | NA | TRBD1 | TRBJ2-7
CASSAQGMDEQFF | TGTGCCAGCAGTGCGCAGGGGATGGATGAGCAGTTCTTC | TRBV2 | 13 | few | NA | TRBJ2-1
CASNDRISGNTIYF | TGTGCCAGTAACGACAGGATCTCTGGAAACACCATATATTTT | TRBV19 | 14 | NA | NA | TRBJ1-3
CASSQEGWDGYTF | TGCGCCAGCAGCCAAGAGGGGTGGGATGGCTACACCTTC | TRBV4-3 | 13 | NA | NA | TRBJ1-2
CASRDGKQGAIQETQYF | TGTGCCAGCCGAGATGGGAAACAGGGGGCGATCCAAGAGACCCAGTACTTC | TRBV11-2 | 17 | few | TRBD1 | TRBJ2-5
CSYRQGNYEQYF | TGCAGCTACCGACAGGGGAATTACGAGCAGTACTTC | TRBV29-1 | 12 | NA | TRBD1 | TRBJ2-7
CASSLDGTGNTGELFF | TGTGCCAGCAGCTTGGACGGGACAGGCAACACCGGGGAGCTGTTTTTT | TRBV5-4 | 16 | NA | TRBD1 | TRBJ2-2
CASSLVAGLNQPQHF | TGTGCCAGCAGTTTAGTGGCGGGATTAAATCAGCCCCAGCATTTT | TRBV12-3/TRBV12-4 | 15 | NA | NA | TRBJ1-5
CASSPPTGTQYF | TGTGCCAGCAGTCCGCCGACTGGAACGCAGTATTTT | TRBV27 | 12 | NA | NA | TRBJ2-3
CASRYGGTEAFF | TGTGCCAGCAGATACGGGGGTACTGAAGCTTTCTTT | TRBV12-3/TRBV12-4 | 12 | NA | NA | TRBJ1-1
CSARAGTYGYTF | TGCAGTGCTAGGGCGGGGACCTATGGCTACACCTTC | TRBV20-1 | 12 | NA | NA | TRBJ1-2
CASSGRDRGHEQYF | TGTGCCAGCAGTGGCCGGGACAGGGGACACGAGCAGTACTTC | TRBV6-1 | 14 | few | TRBD1 | TRBJ2-7
CASGSRLQHF | TGTGCTAGTGGCTCTCGTCTCCAGCATTTT | TRBV12-5 | 10 | few | NA | TRBJ1-5
CASRDNLLAAEAFF | TGTGCCAGTAGAGATAATTTGCTAGCGGCTGAAGCTTTCTTT | TRBV19 | 14 | NA | NA | TRBJ1-1